This T cell receptor (beta chain) was sequenced during a study of chemoradiotherapy in HPV16-positive cancers. The data were produced by immunoSEQ multiplex PCR, yet TCRdb's version contains in-frame clones alone and is incomplete. The sample records around 9,600 clones, around 82% being singletons. In its sample, this clone was seen a few times. As yet, its antigen is unknown. The study, taken as a whole, reports: During treatment, candidate HPV-specific clones and E7-related motifs expanded in tumor.

Trimming shortened V by 2 bases and J by 2 bases, and 7 bases separated the two germline ends. CDR1 MDHEN and CDR2 SYDVKM come from the germline V gene. The CDR3 is 14 amino acids. The sequence came from a human donor with HPV-associated anogenital cancer. Specimen collection occurred from a patient who underwent chemoradiotherapy. The chain joins TRBV28 to TRBJ1-3; D unresolved. The CDR3 is CASSLRVPGNTIYF. In nucleotides, the CDR3 is TGTGCCAGCAGTTTAAGGGTTCCTGGAAACACCATATATTTT.